The 32 T cell receptor beta chains reported below all come from one sample, sequenced in a study of T cell responses to AZD1222 COVID-19 vaccine (dated by TCRdb to the early 2020s). In light of the paper, this sample's time point label describes: baseline before first vaccination. The library was generated by the immunoSEQ multiplex PCR assay. What TCRdb holds here is the immuneACCESS table cut down to in-frame rearrangements. Part of the clones is not present; checked against another copy, under half of the missing clones reflect an unresolved V gene, and the others are unexplained. For this sample there are roughly 170,000 clones; 90% to 95% appear just once. About 1% of the sample goes to the ten largest clones. Sequenced here: peripheral blood, sampled on day 0 of AZD1222 vaccination. The receptors originated from an adult in good health.

The CDR3 sequence: CASSYSALREKLFF. The CDR3 nucleotides read TGTGCCAGCAGTTACTCGGCCCTGAGAGAAAAACTGTTTTTT. J is TRBJ1-4 and V is TRBV6-5; no firm D call. The germline V gene encodes CDR1 MNHEY and CDR2 SVGAGI. Trimming took off 0 bases at V and 8 bases at J, with 10 bases between the two ends. The CDR3 is 14 residues long.

This chain links TRBV6-1 with TRBJ1-6; no firm D call. Trimming shortened V by 2 bases and J by 8 bases, and 10 bases separated the two germline ends. The CDR3 has 14 amino acids. In germline, CDR1 is MNHNS, CDR2 SASEGT. CDR3 DNA sequence: TGTGCCAGCAGTGAACGGGCCAATCATTCACCCCTCCACTTT. Amino acid sequence: CASSERANHSPLHF.

The chain couples TRBV6-5 to TRBJ2-5, with D unresolved. CDR3 length: 15 residues. V was clipped by 0 bases and J by 4 bases, with 12 bases between them. Germline loops: CDR1 MNHEY, CDR2 SVGAGI. The CDR3 loop is CASSYSFSASETQYF. The CDR3 DNA reads TGTGCCAGCAGTTACTCCTTTTCAGCCTCAGAGACCCAGTACTTC.

This chain joins TRBV19 and TRBJ2-5; the match to TRBD1 covers 8 bases. The germline V gene encodes CDR1 LNHDA and CDR2 SQIVND (reference sequence). The CDR3 has 15 amino acids. V lost 4 bases and J lost 5; bases outside the gene matches: 9. CDR3 in amino acids: CASSNRDRWVETQYF. CDR3 nucleotides: TGTGCCAGTAGTAACCGGGACAGGTGGGTCGAGACCCAGTACTTC.

In this sample, this clone turned up once. The J gene is TRBJ1-5, the V gene TRBV5-8; 7 nucleotides align to TRBD1. With V trimmed by 3 bases and J by 6 bases, 6 bases remained unmatched. The CDR3 is made up of 14 amino acids. Germline V gene sequence: CDR1 SGHTS, CDR2 YDEGEE. This CDR3 is CASSSRGYGQPQHF. CDR3 in DNA: TGTGCCAGCAGCTCCAGGGGGTACGGTCAGCCCCAGCATTTT.

The chain combines TRBV7-2 with TRBJ1-1, with D hard to call. Trimming took off 4 bases at V and 3 bases at J, with 9 bases between the two ends. Germline loops: CDR1 SGHTA, CDR2 FQGNSA. The length of the CDR3 is 13 residues. CDR3: CASSSRPYTEAFF. The CDR3 DNA is TGTGCCAGCAGCTCACGACCTTACACTGAAGCTTTCTTT.

The chain is built from TRBV5-1 and TRBJ1-2; unclear D gene. This CDR3 contains 14 residues. Germline V gives CDR1 SGHRS, CDR2 YFSETQ. V lost 4 bases and J 4 bases, leaving 14 bases between the germline ends. The DNA of the CDR3 is TGCGCCAGCAGCGACAATCTAGGGTTCTATGGCTACACCTTC. It is translated as CASSDNLGFYGYTF.

In its sample, this clone was seen a few times. V gene TRBV9 combines with J gene TRBJ2-7; D uncertain. The CDR3 extends over 14 amino acids. Germline V lookup: CDR1 SGDLS, CDR2 YYNGEE. V dropped 0 bases and J dropped 5 bases, with 12 bases sitting between them. The CDR3 nucleotides read TGTGCCAGCAGCGTAGGCCCCCAGCCCCACGAGCAGTACTTC. Translation gives CASSVGPQPHEQYF. Together with reference TRBV9 and TRBJ2-7, the CDR3 gives the full variable domain: DSGVTQTPKHLITATGQRVTLRCSPRSGDLSVYWYQQSLDQGLQFLIQYYNGEERAKGNILERFSAQQFPDLHSELNLSSLELGDSALYFCASSVGPQPHEQYFGPGTRLTVT.

V usage is TRBV5-1 and J usage is TRBJ2-7; D possibly corresponds to TRBD2 (6 bases). The CDR3 is 15 amino acids. V was clipped by 0 bases and J by 1 base, with 11 bases between them. Germline assignment: CDR1 SGHRS and CDR2 YFSETQ. CDR3 DNA sequence: TGCGCCAGCAGCTTGGGACTAGGAGGGTCCTACGAGCAGTACTTC. Encoded protein: CASSLGLGGSYEQYF.

The J gene is TRBJ2-5, the V gene TRBV9; D is possibly TRBD1 or TRBD2 (5 bases each). V was clipped by 3 bases and J by 10 bases, with 19 bases between them. Germline CDR1 is SGDLS and CDR2 is YYNGEE. This CDR3 is built from 14 residues. CDR3 region: CASSDNPVRGVQYF. The CDR3 DNA reads TGTGCCAGCAGCGACAATCCCGTCAGAGGGGTCCAGTACTTC.

This sequence joins TRBV7-2 and TRBJ2-7; possibly TRBD1 for D (5 bases). V dropped 5 bases and J dropped 0 bases, with 14 bases sitting between them. The germline CDR1 and CDR2 sequences are SGHTA and FQGNSA. The CDR3 covers 15 residues. The CDR3 region is CASSPTGAPSYEQYF. CDR3 in DNA: TGTGCCAGCAGCCCAACTGGGGCCCCCTCCTACGAGCAGTACTTC.

The chain is built from TRBV11-3 and TRBJ1-2; D ambiguous. This CDR3 contains 15 residues. V was cut by 4 bases and J by 0 bases, with 12 bases left in between. The germline CDR1 and CDR2 sequences are SGHNT and YENEEA. The CDR3 here is CASSSPRNSNYGYTF. In nucleotides, the CDR3 is TGTGCCAGCAGCTCTCCCAGGAATTCTAACTATGGCTACACCTTC.

The chain carries TRBV6-5 and TRBJ2-7, with TRBD2 identical over 7 bases. Germline lookup yields CDR1 MNHEY and CDR2 SVGAGI. The J segment lost 2 bases and the V segment lost 4 bases, leaving 5 bases of the junction unmatched. CDR3 size: 14 residues. Here the CDR3 DNA reads TGTGCCAGCAGTTCCCCGGGACTAACCTACGAGCAGTACTTC. This encodes CASSSPGLTYEQYF.

The V call is TRBV18, the J call TRBJ2-7, with D tentatively TRBD1 (6 bases). The CDR3 consists of 14 residues. Per germline, CDR1 KGHSH and CDR2 LQKENI. With 4 bases removed from V and 2 bases from J, the gap between germline ends came to 12 bases. CDR3 nucleotide sequence: TGTGCCAGCTCACGGGTAGGGGGACCCTACGAGCAGTACTTC. Protein product: CASSRVGGPYEQYF.

The rearrangement uses TRBV9 and TRBJ2-6; weak D call: TRBD2 (5 bases). V was clipped by 1 base and J by 0 bases, with 11 bases between them. Germline V CDR1 and CDR2: SGDLS, YYNGEE. The CDR3 has 17 amino acids. The CDR3 spells CASSVSGSSSGANVLTF. The DNA for the CDR3 is TGTGCCAGCAGCGTATCGGGGTCAAGCTCTGGGGCCAACGTCCTGACTTTC.

The rearrangement links TRBV24-1 to TRBJ2-2; 10 nucleotides align to TRBD1. This CDR3 has 16 amino acids. Trimming removed 2 bases from V and 3 bases from J; junction bases left unmatched: 2. Looked up from germline, CDR1 is KGHDR and CDR2 is SFDVKD. The CDR3 sequence: CATSDYGQGDTGELFF. The CDR3 nucleotides read TGTGCCACCAGTGATTATGGACAGGGGGACACCGGGGAGCTGTTTTTT.

The chain is built from TRBV5-6 and TRBJ1-2, with TRBD1 matching 7 bases. The junction had 4 bases not matched to a gene; V was cut back by 2 bases and J by 0 bases. This CDR3 spans 15 amino acids. Germline-derived CDR1 and CDR2 are SGHDT and YYEEEE. The DNA of the CDR3 is TGTGCCAGCAGCTTAACGGACAGGCCTAACTATGGCTACACCTTC. Protein product: CASSLTDRPNYGYTF.

The gene calls are TRBV6-5 and TRBJ1-5; no clear D gene. Trimming pared 5 bases from V and 0 bases from J, leaving 8 bases between. This CDR3 has 14 amino acids. CDR1 MNHEY and CDR2 SVGAGI come from the germline V gene. The CDR3 sequence: CASSPFHSNQPQHF. The DNA of the CDR3 is TGTGCCAGCAGTCCTTTTCATAGCAATCAGCCCCAGCATTTT.

The rearrangement joins TRBV18 to TRBJ1-2; D not certain. With 3 bases removed from V and 4 bases from J, the gap between germline ends came to 12 bases. Germline V lookup: CDR1 KGHSH, CDR2 LQKENI. The CDR3 has 14 residues. The CDR3 region has the DNA TGTGCCAGCTCACCGGACCGGGAAGGCTATGGCTACACCTTC. As protein: CASSPDREGYGYTF.

V usage is TRBV6-5 and J usage is TRBJ1-1, with D possibly being TRBD1 (6 bases). V lost 7 bases and J lost 11, with 20 bases in between. This CDR3 region has 13 residues. Germline V gives CDR1 MNHEY, CDR2 SVGAGI. CDR3 in amino acids: CASTRPSGDQAFF. Here the CDR3 DNA reads TGTGCCAGCACAAGACCGTCAGGGGATCAGGCTTTCTTT.

A single count supports this clone. The rearrangement joins TRBV4-3 to TRBJ1-2, with D hard to call. Trimming shortened V by 1 base and J by 6 bases, and 12 bases separated the two germline ends. Germline loops: CDR1 LGHNA, CDR2 YSLEER. CDR3 length equals 14 residues. The CDR3 sequence is CASSQGRRLDGYTF. CDR3 DNA sequence: TGCGCCAGCAGCCAAGGGAGGAGGTTGGATGGCTACACCTTC.

The CDR3 region is CASSLGSGGNTIYF. The CDR3, as DNA: TGTGCCAGCAGCTTAGGGTCAGGTGGAAACACCATATATTTT. The chain uses TRBV7-9 and TRBJ1-3; D gene unclear. The CDR3 totals 14 residues. V was cut by 1 base and J by 3 bases, with 7 bases left in between. Germline CDR1 reads SEHNR; CDR2 reads FQNEAQ (reference sequence).

The chain carries TRBV19 and TRBJ2-1, with TRBD2 matching over 7 bases. V dropped 5 bases and J dropped 9; count of bases not matched to a gene: 10. The germline gives CDR1 LNHDA, CDR2 SQIVND (reference sequence). The CDR3 loop spans 14 amino acids. CDR3 bases: TGTGCCAGTAGTCCCAAGGGGAGGGGAGGTGAGCAGTTCTTC. Residues: CASSPKGRGGEQFF.

Comment on this clone: A read error may account for a junction end that differs from germline. The chain joins TRBV10-1 to TRBJ1-1, with 8 bases matching TRBD1. The CDR3 length is 13 residues. Germline V gene data show CDR1 as WNHNN and CDR2 as SYGVQD (reference sequence). The CDR3 DNA sequence: TGCGCCCGCAGGGGGCCGGGGGGGACTGAAGCTTTCTTT. Its protein is CARRGPGGTEAFF.

The chain has TRBV12-5 and TRBJ2-1, with TRBD2 as a possible D gene (6 bases). The V and J ends lost 4 bases and 13 bases respectively, with 23 bases between them. Germline V gives CDR1 LGHNT, CDR2 FRNRAP. There are 15 residues in the CDR3. The CDR3 DNA sequence: TGTGCTAGTGGTTCCCTTACCGGGACTCAGGGACCCCAGTTCTTC. Amino acids: CASGSLTGTQGPQFF. Full variable domain (rest looked up from reference TRBV12-5 and TRBJ2-1): DARVTQTPRHKVTEMGQEVTMRCQPILGHNTVFWYRQTMMQGLELLAYFRNRAPLDDSGMPKDRFSAEMPDATLATLKIQPSEPRDSAVYFCASGSLTGTQGPQFFGPGTRLTVL.

This chain joins TRBV18 and TRBJ1-2; maybe TRBD1 (5 bases). Per the germline V gene, CDR1 is KGHSH and CDR2 is LQKENI. Trimming shortened V by 8 bases and J by 6 bases, and 16 bases separated the two germline ends. The CDR3 sequence is 13 residues long. CDR3 protein: CASQNGGRDGYTF. DNA for the CDR3: TGTGCCAGCCAGAACGGGGGTCGGGATGGCTACACCTTC. The full variable domain, completed using reference TRBV18 and TRBJ1-2, is NAGVMQNPRHLVRRRGQEARLRCSPMKGHSHVYWYRQLPEEGLKFMVYLQKENIIDESGMPKERFSAEFPKEGPSILRIQQVVRGDSAAYFCASQNGGRDGYTFGSGTRLTVV.

Only one count was recorded for this clone. This chain connects TRBV5-6 to TRBJ1-2; D is perhaps TRBD1 (6 bases). CDR1 and CDR2 (germline): SGHDT, YYEEEE. The CDR3 totals 14 residues. V lost 1 base and J 6 bases, leaving 13 bases between the germline ends. In DNA form, the CDR3 reads TGTGCCAGCAGCTTGTATATGACAGGCGATGGCTACACCTTC. Encoded protein: CASSLYMTGDGYTF.

The rearrangement uses TRBV18 and TRBJ1-2; D ambiguous. This CDR3 spans 15 amino acids. V lost 4 bases and J 1 base, leaving 13 bases between the germline ends. Germline V lookup: CDR1 KGHSH, CDR2 LQKENI. CDR3 bases: TGTGCCAGCTCACTTGAGGCCACAGTTAACTATGGCTACACCTTC. This codes for CASSLEATVNYGYTF.

This chain joins TRBV12-5 and TRBJ1-3; D is ambiguous. The CDR3 contains 12 residues. Germline lookup yields CDR1 LGHNT and CDR2 FRNRAP. V lost 8 bases, J lost 0 bases, and 5 bases lay in between. The CDR3 sequence: CASRDSGNTIYF. The CDR3 nucleotides read TGTGCTAGTCGGGACTCTGGAAACACCATATATTTT.

The rearrangement joins TRBV4-3 to TRBJ2-2; D may be TRBD1 (5 bases). The germline V gene has CDR1 LGHNA and CDR2 YSLEER. V lost 3 bases to trimming and J lost 1 base, with 6 bases between them. The CDR3 extends over 14 amino acids. The CDR3 loop reads CASSQQGNTGELFF. In DNA form, the CDR3 reads TGCGCCAGCAGCCAGCAGGGGAACACCGGGGAGCTGTTTTTT.

The chain combines TRBV9 with TRBJ2-1; perhaps TRBD1 as D (6 bases). The ends were cut back, 1 base at V and 3 bases at J, with 11 bases in the middle. CDR1 is SGDLS, CDR2 YYNGEE, per germline. The CDR3 covers 15 residues. In DNA, the CDR3 is TGTGCCAGCAGCGTAACAGGGTTCGTCTACAATGAGCAGTTCTTC. Protein: CASSVTGFVYNEQFF.

J is TRBJ1-3 and V is TRBV9; a weak D match, TRBD1 (6 bases). This CDR3 region has 14 residues. V was shortened by 3 bases and J by 7 bases, with 14 bases between the two germline ends. CDR1 and CDR2 from the germline V gene are SGDLS and YYNGEE. This chain's CDR3 is CASSERSGGNTIYF. In nucleotides, the CDR3 is TGTGCCAGCAGCGAGCGTAGCGGGGGCAACACCATATATTTT. The full variable domain, rest sourced from reference TRBV9 and TRBJ1-3, is DSGVTQTPKHLITATGQRVTLRCSPRSGDLSVYWYQQSLDQGLQFLIQYYNGEERAKGNILERFSAQQFPDLHSELNLSSLELGDSALYFCASSERSGGNTIYFGEGSWLTVV.